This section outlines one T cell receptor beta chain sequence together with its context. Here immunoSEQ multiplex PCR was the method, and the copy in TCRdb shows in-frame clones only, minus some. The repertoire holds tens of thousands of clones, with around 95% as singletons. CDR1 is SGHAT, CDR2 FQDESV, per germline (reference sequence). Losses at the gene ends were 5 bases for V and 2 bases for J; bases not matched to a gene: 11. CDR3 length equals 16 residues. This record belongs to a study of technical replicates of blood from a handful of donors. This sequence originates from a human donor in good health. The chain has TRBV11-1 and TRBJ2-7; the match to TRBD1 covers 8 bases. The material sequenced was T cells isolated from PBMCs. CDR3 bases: TGTGCCAGCAGCACCTGGACAGGGCGAGATGCCTACGAGCAGTACTTC. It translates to CASSTWTGRDAYEQYF.